These 7 T cell receptor beta chains share one sample of origin, sequenced in a study of T-cell reconstitution after alpha-beta-depleted transplantation in children. As it was prepared, the TCRbeta library received unique molecular identifiers. TCRdb itself ran the PCR reads through MiXCR, one entry per CDR3 protein. Among about 200,000 distinct CDR3 sequences listed, roughly a sixth were seen once. Sequencing was performed on PBMCs, mostly from graft donor cells, taken 360 days after TCRalphabeta/CD19-depleted stem cell transplant. The source is a male patient between 2 and 15 years old who had a stem cell transplant for acute lymphoblastic leukemia, so the T cells may come from the graft donor.

This clonotype occurred many times. This chain links TRBV12-3 or TRBV12-4 with TRBJ2-7; 7 nucleotides line up with TRBD1. There are 17 residues in the CDR3. J was trimmed by 3 bases and V by 6 bases; bases with no gene match: 17. The CDR3: CASSPLGQDRSFYEQYF. CDR3 DNA: TGTGCCAGCAGCCCCCTAGGACAGGATCGGTCCTTCTACGAGCAGTACTTC.

This clonotype has at least ten counts. The rearrangement joins TRBV3-1 to TRBJ1-4; TRBD1 is a possible D gene (6 bases). Between the trimmed V and J ends, which lost 4 bases and 8 bases, there was a span of 11 bases. Germline V gene sequence: CDR1 LGHDT, CDR2 YNNKEL (reference sequence). CDR3 length: 13 residues. CDR3 coding DNA: TGTGCCAGCAGCCGCGGACAGTGGGAAAAACTGTTTTTT. The encoded protein is CASSRGQWEKLFF.

The J gene is TRBJ2-2, the V gene TRBV9, with 9 bases identical to TRBD2. The CDR3 loop spans 17 amino acids. With 4 bases clipped from V and 1 base from J, the junction kept 8 bases outside the gene matches. Germline-derived CDR1 and CDR2 are SGDLS and YYNGEE. This chain's CDR3 is CASSYDKAGGNTGELFF. The CDR3, as DNA: TGTGCCAGCAGCTACGATAAAGCGGGGGGGAACACCGGGGAGCTGTTTTTT.

The CDR3 DNA follows: TGTGCCAGCAGCCATTCAGGGAGGCCTTTGGAAGAGACCCAGTACTTC. This sequence encodes CASSHSGRPLEETQYF. The chain carries TRBV7-2 and TRBJ2-5, with D perhaps TRBD2 (6 bases). V lost 5 bases to trimming and J lost 3 bases, with 19 bases between them. The CDR3 has 16 residues. The germline V gene encodes CDR1 SGHTA and CDR2 FQGNSA.

This clonotype was recorded a few times. The chain employs TRBV5-5 and TRBJ1-2; 10 bases line up with TRBD1. From germline, CDR1 is SGHKS and CDR2 YYEKEE (reference sequence). Trimming cost V 5 bases and J 3 bases; bases outside gene matches: 4. This CDR3 has 14 amino acids. The CDR3 loop reads CASRTGGSYYGYTF. The CDR3 DNA reads TGTGCCAGCAGGACAGGGGGCTCGTACTATGGCTACACCTTC. The complete variable domain, with remaining parts taken from reference TRBV5-5 and TRBJ1-2, reads DAGVTQSPTHLIKTRGQQVTLRCSPISGHKSVSWYQQVLGQGPQFIFQYYEKEERGRGNFPDRFSARQFPNYSSELNVNALLLGDSALYLCASRTGGSYYGYTFGSGTRLTVV.

This clonotype has more than one count but fewer than ten. This chain links TRBV2 with TRBJ2-1, with a weak D call TRBD2 (7 bases). Germline lookup yields CDR1 SNHLY and CDR2 FYNNEI. Trimming removed 6 bases from V and 8 bases from J, with 17 bases in between. The CDR3 loop spans 14 amino acids. The CDR3 reads CASRGGTYRDEQFF. The DNA for the CDR3 is TGTGCCAGCAGGGGAGGGACATATCGCGATGAGCAGTTCTTC.

The rearrangement links TRBV11-1 to TRBJ2-7, with 7 positions matching TRBD2. Germline CDR1 is SGHAT and CDR2 is FQDESV (reference sequence). The CDR3 sequence is 15 residues long. The ends lost 3 bases at V and 2 bases at J; junction bases unmatched: 7. CDR3 sequence reads: CASSLGGRQPYEQYF. CDR3 sequence (DNA): TGTGCCAGCAGCTTGGGGGGGAGGCAACCCTACGAGCAGTACTTC.